This T cell receptor (beta chain) was observed in a study of technical replicates of blood from a few donors. The data were produced by immunoSEQ multiplex PCR, yet TCRdb's version contains in-frame clones alone and is incomplete. This table has about 83,000 clones, about 91% appearing once. The specimen was T cells isolated from PBMCs. The receptor comes from a human donor in good health.

The CDR3 nucleotides are TGTGCCAGCAGCTCCACAGTGAACACTGAAGCTTTCTTT. Its protein product is CASSSTVNTEAFF. The rearrangement links TRBV11-2 to TRBJ1-1; D is uncertain. Per germline, CDR1 SGHAT and CDR2 FQNNGV. This CDR3 has 13 amino acids. The V end lost 4 bases, the J end lost 0 bases, and 6 bases lay between the germline ends.